Listed below are T cell receptor beta chains from one sample, sequenced in a study of cytomegalovirus exposure and HLA in healthy donors. The method was immunoSEQ multiplex PCR; TCRdb's version includes in-frame clones alone and lacks a portion of them. The sample lists over 40,000 clones, roughly nine tenths seen once, with 8% in the top ten. The specimen sequenced was PBMCs. Receptor source: a woman aged 40 to 50 in good health and CMV-seropositive. The conserved cysteine and the conserved F or W are not part of the CDR3 here.

TRBJ2-5	TRBV7-2	ASSLVAWEQY
TRBJ2-7	TRBV6-1	ASSEGQGRYEQY
TRBJ2-2	TRBV7-3	ASSPPGGPTGELF
TRBJ2-1	TRBV7-2	ASSPTSGTYNEQF
TRBJ2-1	TRBV5-1	ASSLPASGGENEQF
TRBJ1-2	TRBV11-2	ASSEGQGAGGYT
TRBJ2-7	TRBV28	ASRQGYEQY
TRBJ2-2	TRBV11-2	ASSILTGYSGELF
TRBJ2-1	TRBV6-1	ASSEESWGAYNEQF
TRBJ2-7	TRBV19	ASSISGNSYEQY